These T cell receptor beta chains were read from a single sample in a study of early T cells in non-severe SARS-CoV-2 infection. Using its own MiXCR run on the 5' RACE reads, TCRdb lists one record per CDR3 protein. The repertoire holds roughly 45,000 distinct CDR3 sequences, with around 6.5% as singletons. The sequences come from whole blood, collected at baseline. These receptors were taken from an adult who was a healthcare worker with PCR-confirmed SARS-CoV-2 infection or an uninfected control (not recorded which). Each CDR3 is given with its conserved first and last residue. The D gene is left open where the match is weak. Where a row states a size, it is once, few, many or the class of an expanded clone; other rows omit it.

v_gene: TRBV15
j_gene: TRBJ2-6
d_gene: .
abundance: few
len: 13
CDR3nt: TGTGCCACCAGCGATAGAGGGGCCAACGTCCTGACTTTC
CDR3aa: CATSDRGANVLTF

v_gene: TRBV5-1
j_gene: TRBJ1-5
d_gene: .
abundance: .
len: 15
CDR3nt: TGCGCCAGCAGCTTGGAAGGGGCTGGCAATCAGCCCCAGCATTTT
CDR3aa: CASSLEGAGNQPQHF

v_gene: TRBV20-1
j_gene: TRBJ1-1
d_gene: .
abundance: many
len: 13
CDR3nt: TGCAGTGCTAGGTCGTCGGTGAACACTGAAGCTTTCTTT
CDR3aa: CSARSSVNTEAFF

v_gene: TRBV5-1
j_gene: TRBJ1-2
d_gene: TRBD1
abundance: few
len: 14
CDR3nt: TGCGCCAGCAGCTCGCGACAGGGACCCCATGGCTACACCTTC
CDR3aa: CASSSRQGPHGYTF

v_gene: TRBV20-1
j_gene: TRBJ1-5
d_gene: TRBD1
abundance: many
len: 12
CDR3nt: TGCAGTGCTAAGGCAGGGGGTCAGCCCCAGCATTTT
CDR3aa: CSAKAGGQPQHF

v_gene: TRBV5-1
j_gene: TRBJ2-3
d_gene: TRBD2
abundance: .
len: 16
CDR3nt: TGCGCCAGCAGCTTGGAGGGGACTAGCGGGTCAGATACGCAGTATTTT
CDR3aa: CASSLEGTSGSDTQYF

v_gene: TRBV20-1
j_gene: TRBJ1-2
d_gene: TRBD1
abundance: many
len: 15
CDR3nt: TGCAGTGCCCCTCCGACAGGGGGCCTGAGTGACGGCTACACCTTC
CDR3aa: CSAPPTGGLSDGYTF

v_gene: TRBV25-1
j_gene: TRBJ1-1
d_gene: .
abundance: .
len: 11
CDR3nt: TGTGCCAGCAGTGAGGGTGGGGAGGCTTTCTTT
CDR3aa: CASSEGGEAFF

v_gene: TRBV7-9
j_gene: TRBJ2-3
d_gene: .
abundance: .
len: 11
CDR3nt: TGTGCCAGCAGCTTCACAGATACGCAGTATTTT
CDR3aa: CASSFTDTQYF

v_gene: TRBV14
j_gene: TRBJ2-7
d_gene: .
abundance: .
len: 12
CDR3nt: TGTGCCAGCAGCGGGACCAGGTACGAGCAGTACTTC
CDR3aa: CASSGTRYEQYF

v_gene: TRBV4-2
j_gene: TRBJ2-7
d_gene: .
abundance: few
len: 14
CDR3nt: TGTGCCAGCAGCCAAGAGGGAGGCACCCACGAGCAGTACTTC
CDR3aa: CASSQEGGTHEQYF

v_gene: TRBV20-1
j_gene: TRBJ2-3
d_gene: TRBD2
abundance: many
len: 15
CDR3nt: TGCAGTGCTAGAATAAGCGGGAGGCTAACAGATACGCAGTATTTT
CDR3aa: CSARISGRLTDTQYF

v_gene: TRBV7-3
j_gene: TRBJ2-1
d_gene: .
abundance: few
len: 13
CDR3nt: TGTGCCAGCAGCTTAGGGTCCCAGGGTGAGCAGTTCTTC
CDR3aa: CASSLGSQGEQFF

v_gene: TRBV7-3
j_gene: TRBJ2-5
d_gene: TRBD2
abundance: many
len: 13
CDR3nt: TGTGCCAGCAGCACTAGCGGGAGAGAGACCCAGTACTTC
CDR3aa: CASSTSGRETQYF

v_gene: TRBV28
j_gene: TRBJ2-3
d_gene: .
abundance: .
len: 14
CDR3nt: TGTGCCAGCAGTTTGGACTCCAGCACAGATACGCAGTATTTT
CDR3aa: CASSLDSSTDTQYF

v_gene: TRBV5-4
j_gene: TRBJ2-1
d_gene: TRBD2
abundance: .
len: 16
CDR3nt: TGTGCCAGCAGCAGACTAGCGGGAGTGGTCTACAATGAGCAGTTCTTC
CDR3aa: CASSRLAGVVYNEQFF

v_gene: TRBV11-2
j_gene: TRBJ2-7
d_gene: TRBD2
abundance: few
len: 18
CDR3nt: TGTGCCAGCAGCCGATCGACTAGCGGGAGGAGTGGGTCCTACGAGCAGTACTTC
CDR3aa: CASSRSTSGRSGSYEQYF

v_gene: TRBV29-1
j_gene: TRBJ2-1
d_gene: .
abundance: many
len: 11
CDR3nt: TGCAGCATAACGGAGGCCAATGAGCAGTTCTTC
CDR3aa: CSITEANEQFF

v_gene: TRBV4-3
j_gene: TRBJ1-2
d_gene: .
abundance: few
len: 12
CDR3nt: TGCGCCAGCAGCCAAGCCGGGGCCGGCTACACCTTC
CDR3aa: CASSQAGAGYTF

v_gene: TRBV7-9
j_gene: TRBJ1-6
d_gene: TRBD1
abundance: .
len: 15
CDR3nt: TGTGCCAGCAGCTTAGGGGGACAGGGTGATTCACCCCTCCACTTT
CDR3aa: CASSLGGQGDSPLHF

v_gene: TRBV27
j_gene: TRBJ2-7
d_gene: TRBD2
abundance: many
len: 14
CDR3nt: TGTGCCAGCAGACTAGCGGGACGAGGGCACGAGCAGTACTTC
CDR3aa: CASRLAGRGHEQYF

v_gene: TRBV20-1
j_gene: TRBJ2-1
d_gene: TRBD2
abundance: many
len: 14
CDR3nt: TGCAGTGCCATTGGGGAACTAGCGGGAGGTGAGCAGTTCTTC
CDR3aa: CSAIGELAGGEQFF

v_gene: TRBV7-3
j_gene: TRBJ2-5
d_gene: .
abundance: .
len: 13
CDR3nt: TGTGCCAGCAGCGTGGGACCGGGGAAGACCCAGTACTTC
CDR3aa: CASSVGPGKTQYF

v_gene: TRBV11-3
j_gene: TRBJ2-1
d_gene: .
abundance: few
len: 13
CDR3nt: TGTGCCAGCAGCCCGTCCGACAGTAATGAGCAGTTCTTC
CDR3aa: CASSPSDSNEQFF

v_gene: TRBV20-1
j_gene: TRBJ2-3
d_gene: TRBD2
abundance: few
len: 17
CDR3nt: TGCAGTGCTAGACCGAGCGGGAGGGCTGGGGGCACAGATACGCAGTATTTT
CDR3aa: CSARPSGRAGGTDTQYF

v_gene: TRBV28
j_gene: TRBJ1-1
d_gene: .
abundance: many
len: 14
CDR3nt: TGTGCCAGCATCACGGCCCATCCAAGTACTGAAGCTTTCTTT
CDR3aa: CASITAHPSTEAFF

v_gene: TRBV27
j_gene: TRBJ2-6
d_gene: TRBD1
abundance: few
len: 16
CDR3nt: TGTGCCACCCTTGACAGGGGGCGATCTGGGGCCAACGTCCTGACTTTC
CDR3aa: CATLDRGRSGANVLTF

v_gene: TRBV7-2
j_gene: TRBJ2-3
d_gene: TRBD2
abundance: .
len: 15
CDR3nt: TGTGCCAGCAGCAGTAGCGGGAGGAGTCAAGATACGCAGTATTTT
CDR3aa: CASSSSGRSQDTQYF

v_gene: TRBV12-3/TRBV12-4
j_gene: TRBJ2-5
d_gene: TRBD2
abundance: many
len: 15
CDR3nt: TGTGCCAGCAGGGACCGGACTAGCGGGAGAAAGACCCAGTACTTC
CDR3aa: CASRDRTSGRKTQYF

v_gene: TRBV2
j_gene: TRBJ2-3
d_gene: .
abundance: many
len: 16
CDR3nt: TGTGCCAGCAGGGGAGGTCAAAGCCTAATCACAGATACGCAGTATTTT
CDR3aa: CASRGGQSLITDTQYF

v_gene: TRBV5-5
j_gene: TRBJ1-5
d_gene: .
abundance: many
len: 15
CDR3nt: TGTGCCAGCAGCTTGTCAGGGAATAGCAATCAGCCCCAGCATTTT
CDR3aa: CASSLSGNSNQPQHF

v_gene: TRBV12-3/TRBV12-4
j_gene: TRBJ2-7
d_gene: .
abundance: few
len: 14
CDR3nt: TGTGCCAGCAGTTTAGCAAGAACTGATTACGAGCAGTACTTC
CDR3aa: CASSLARTDYEQYF

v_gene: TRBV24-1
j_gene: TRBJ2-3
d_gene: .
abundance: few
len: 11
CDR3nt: TGTGCCACCAGTGATCCCCGGTCGCAGTATTTT
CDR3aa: CATSDPRSQYF

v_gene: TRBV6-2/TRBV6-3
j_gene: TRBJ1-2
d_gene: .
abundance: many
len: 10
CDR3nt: TGTGCCAGCGGAGACTATGGCTACACCTTC
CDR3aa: CASGDYGYTF

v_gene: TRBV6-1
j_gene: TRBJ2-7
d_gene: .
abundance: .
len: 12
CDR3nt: TGTGCCAGCAGTTCATACTCCTACGAGCAGTACTTC
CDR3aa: CASSSYSYEQYF

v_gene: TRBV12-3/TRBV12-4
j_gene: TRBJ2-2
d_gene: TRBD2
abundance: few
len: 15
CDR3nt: TGTGCCAGCAGACCTTTAGCGGGAGGGATGGGGGAGCTGTTTTTT
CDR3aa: CASRPLAGGMGELFF